These T cell receptor beta chains were read from a single sample in a study of blood T cell repertoires in COVID-19. Sequenced by immunoSEQ multiplex PCR; TCRdb stores in-frame clones only, minus some. The repertoire holds tens of thousands of clones, with 91% as singletons. Sequenced sample: peripheral blood. The receptors were gathered from a man aged 45-65 years with acute or convalescent COVID-19. Each CDR3 is given with its conserved first and last residue. A D gene is named only where the DNA matches it firmly. Only some rows state a clone size, as once, few, many or a class for expanded clones.

clone size	D gene	J gene	V gene	CDR3 protein	CDR3 DNA
few	-	TRBJ1-2	TRBV5-8	CASSLATGYGYTF	TGTGCCAGCAGCTTGGCCACGGGTTATGGCTACACCTTC
once	-	TRBJ1-5	TRBV5-5	CASSFDSSQPQHF	TGTGCCAGCAGCTTCGACAGTAGTCAGCCCCAGCATTTT
-	TRBD1	TRBJ1-2	TRBV2	CASRLTGTPNYGYTF	TGTGCCAGCAGGCTGACAGGGACCCCTAACTATGGCTACACCTTC
-	TRBD2	TRBJ2-1	TRBV5-8	CASSFSPSAGAPNNEQFF	TGTGCCAGCAGCTTTTCACCCTCAGCGGGGGCCCCGAACAATGAGCAGTTCTTC
-	TRBD1	TRBJ2-1	TRBV19	CASSSTGTAEQFF	TGTGCCAGTAGTTCCACCGGGACAGCTGAGCAGTTCTTC
-	-	TRBJ1-5	TRBV6-5	CASSSLQVTQPQHF	TGTGCCAGCAGTTCCCTACAGGTAACTCAGCCCCAGCATTTT
-	-	TRBJ1-1	TRBV28	CASSLLLGGNTEAFF	TGTGCCAGCAGTCTCCTTTTGGGAGGGAACACTGAAGCTTTCTTT
-	TRBD1	TRBJ2-7	TRBV11-2	CASSWGRGQGYEQYF	TGTGCCAGCAGCTGGGGGAGGGGACAGGGATACGAGCAGTACTTC
-	TRBD1	TRBJ1-5	TRBV6-1	CASSLPTGGGQPQHF	TGTGCCAGCAGCCTCCCGACAGGGGGAGGTCAGCCCCAGCATTTT
-	-	TRBJ2-5	TRBV18	CASSQEVQRGETQYF	TGTGCCAGCTCACAAGAGGTTCAAAGGGGAGAGACCCAGTACTTC
-	TRBD2	TRBJ2-2	TRBV19	CATGLAGRNTGELFF	TGTGCCACCGGACTAGCGGGGAGGAACACCGGGGAGCTGTTTTTT
-	TRBD1	TRBJ1-6	TRBV9	CASSFRDRGYNSPLHF	TGTGCCAGCAGCTTCCGGGACAGGGGCTATAATTCACCCCTCCACTTT
once	-	TRBJ1-1	TRBV6-4	CASSDSTVRVAFF	TGTGCCAGCAGTGACTCGACAGTTCGGGTAGCTTTCTTT
-	-	TRBJ1-5	TRBV5-1	CASSLGRGEDQPQHF	TGCGCCAGCAGCTTGGGGAGGGGCGAGGATCAGCCCCAGCATTTT
-	-	TRBJ1-1	TRBV7-2	CASSSQGGRNTEAFF	TGTGCCAGCAGTTCACAAGGGGGACGGAACACTGAAGCTTTCTTT
-	-	TRBJ1-2	TRBV4-1	CASRLEQGGEWGYTF	TGCGCCAGCAGGCTCGAACAGGGTGGGGAATGGGGCTACACCTTC
-	TRBD2	TRBJ2-1	TRBV7-3	CASSPGGAGGYNEQFF	TGTGCCAGCAGCCCCGGGGGAGCGGGGGGATACAATGAGCAGTTCTTC
-	-	TRBJ2-3	TRBV6-4	CASSDGQQADTQYF	TGTGCCAGCAGTGACGGGCAGCAAGCAGATACGCAGTATTTT
-	TRBD2	TRBJ2-7	TRBV27	CASSPGLAGAPDEQYF	TGTGCCAGCAGTCCCGGGCTAGCGGGGGCCCCCGACGAGCAGTACTTC
-	-	TRBJ2-3	TRBV3-1/TRBV3-2	CASSQGGTDTQYF	TGTGCCAGCAGCCAAGGAGGCACAGATACGCAGTATTTT
few	TRBD2	TRBJ2-7	TRBV7-2	CASSLLAGEVYEQYF	TGTGCCAGCAGCTTACTCGCGGGGGAGGTTTACGAGCAGTACTTC